This T cell receptor beta chain was sequenced in a study of T cells in Graves' hyperthyroidism and ophthalmopathy. Regarding the study as a whole: The majority of expanded thyroid clonotypes above 0.001 also appeared in blood. The model forecast ophthalmopathy, anticipating it by a median about 7 months before onset. Ophthalmopathy and stable hyperthyroidism were separated by a 13 V-J model.

Using RNA transcripts as the source, TCR beta CDR3 regions were amplified. During a first-round RT-PCR of the TCR CDR3, the HTBI primer set was used. TCRdb used MiXCR to reprocess the multiplex PCR reads, holding one entry per CDR3 protein. This sample has around 340,000 distinct CDR3 sequences, with approximately 15% found just once. Trimming at V came to 0 bases and at J to 3 bases, leaving 6 bases not matched to a gene. The CDR3 length is 16 residues. Germline V gives CDR1 DFQATT, CDR2 SNEGSKA (reference sequence). Diagnostic decisions used clinical symptoms, serum thyroxine and TRAb, thyroid ultrasound and orbital computed tomography. Many counts were recorded for this clonotype. Its antigen is unidentified.

The sample comprised blood. The chain employs TRBV20-1 and TRBJ2-1; 9 bases fit TRBD2. The receptor's source is a man aged 30 to 45 with Graves' hyperthyroidism. The CDR3 reads CSARDLDSGSYNEQFF. The CDR3 nucleotides are TGCAGTGCTAGAGATCTTGATAGCGGGAGCTACAATGAGCAGTTCTTC.